This T cell receptor (beta chain) is from a study of blood T cells in healthy people across ages. Approximately 9.7 milliliters was the volume of peripheral blood drawn from each donor. CDR1 is DFQATT, CDR2 SNEGSKA, per germline (reference sequence). The CDR3 totals 12 residues. V lost 4 bases to trimming and J lost 5 bases; unmatched junction nucleotides: 4. Together with a sample-barcoded 5' primer, a J-beta primer mix was included in a second PCR lasting 7 to 11 cycles. Through a template-switch adaptor with 12 random nucleotides, each cDNA molecule received a tag. MiXCR was run by TCRdb on the 5' RACE reads, yielding one entry per CDR3 protein. This sample has about 1.1 million distinct CDR3 sequences, with roughly two fifths found just once. Study-wide findings and caveats: The study regarded diversity estimates from one million T cells as underestimates. It was the long-lived donors that had more naive CD4+ cells and higher diversity than aged donors.

This clonotype was observed a few times. Its cognate antigen is unknown. The source of this sequence is a young man in good health. V and J are TRBV20-1 and TRBJ1-2, with 7 bases identical to TRBD1. The sequenced sample consisted of blood. The DNA of the CDR3 is TGCAGTGCTATGGGGACAGCGTATGGCTACACCTTC. Its translation: CSAMGTAYGYTF.